This entry concerns a single T cell receptor (beta chain). Its antigen is still unknown. The entry originates in a study of CD8+ T cells in alopecia areata. Reverse transcription of extracted RNA yielded cDNA, which provided the sequencing template. TCRdb's copy holds only in-frame clones and misses some; the assay was immunoSEQ multiplex PCR. The repertoire has about 15,000 clones, almost 60% of them found once; the top ten carry around 12%. Notes on the study in general: Sequence data from scalp samples additionally include resident alphabeta T cells of normal skin.

It was from alopecia areata patients that lesional scalp punch biopsies and peripheral blood were collected. The receptor's source is a human donor with alopecia areata. The sample consisted of skin.

CDR3 sequence reads: CASSQGQISTEAFF. The CDR3 DNA is TGCGCCAGCAGCCAAGGACAGATTAGCACTGAAGCTTTCTTT. J is TRBJ1-1 and V is TRBV4-1, with a possible D match to TRBD1 (5 bases). The CDR3 covers 14 residues. CDR1 is MGHRA and CDR2 is YSYEKL in the germline V gene. Trimming removed 1 base from V and 4 bases from J, with 10 bases in between.